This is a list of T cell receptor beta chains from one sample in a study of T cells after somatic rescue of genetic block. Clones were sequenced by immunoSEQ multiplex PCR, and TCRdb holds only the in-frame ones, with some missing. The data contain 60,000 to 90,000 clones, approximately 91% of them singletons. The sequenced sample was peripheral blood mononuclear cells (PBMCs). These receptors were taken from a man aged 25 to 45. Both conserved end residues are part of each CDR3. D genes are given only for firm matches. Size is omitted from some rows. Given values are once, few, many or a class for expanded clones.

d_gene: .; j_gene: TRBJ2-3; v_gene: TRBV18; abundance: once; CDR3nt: TGTGCCAGCTCAACAGGGCCTAGCACAGATACGCAGTATTTT; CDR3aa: CASSTGPSTDTQYF
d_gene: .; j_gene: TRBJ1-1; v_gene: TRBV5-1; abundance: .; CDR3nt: TGCGCCAGCAGCTTGGCAGCAGGGAACACTGAAGCTTTCTTT; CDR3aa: CASSLAAGNTEAFF
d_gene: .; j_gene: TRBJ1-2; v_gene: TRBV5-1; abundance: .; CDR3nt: TGCGCCAGCAGCTTGGTGGTTTATGATTATGGCTACACCTTC; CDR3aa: CASSLVVYDYGYTF
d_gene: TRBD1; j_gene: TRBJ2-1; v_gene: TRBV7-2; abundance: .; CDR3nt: TGTGCCAGCAGCACCGGGACAGGGGCCAACAATGAGCAGTTCTTC; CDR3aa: CASSTGTGANNEQFF
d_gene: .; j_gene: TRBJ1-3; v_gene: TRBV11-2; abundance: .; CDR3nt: TGTGCCAGCAGCTCCTGGACCCGATCTGGAAACACCATATATTTT; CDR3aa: CASSSWTRSGNTIYF
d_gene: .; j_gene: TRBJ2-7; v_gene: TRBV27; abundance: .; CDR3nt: TGTGCCAGCAGTCACGGGAGAGCGTACGAGCAGTACTTC; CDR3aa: CASSHGRAYEQYF
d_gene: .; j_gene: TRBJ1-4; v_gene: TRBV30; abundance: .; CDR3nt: TGTGCCTGGAGTGAGCCGGGCCTCAAGAATGAAAAACTGTTTTTT; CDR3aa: CAWSEPGLKNEKLFF
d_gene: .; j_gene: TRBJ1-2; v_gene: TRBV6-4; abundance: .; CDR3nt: TGTGCCAGCAGTCCGGACAGAGCTAACTATGGCTACACCTTC; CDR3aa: CASSPDRANYGYTF
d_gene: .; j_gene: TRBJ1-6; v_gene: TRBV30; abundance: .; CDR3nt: TGTGCCTGGAGTGTATCACCCTATAATTCACCCCTCCACTTT; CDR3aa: CAWSVSPYNSPLHF
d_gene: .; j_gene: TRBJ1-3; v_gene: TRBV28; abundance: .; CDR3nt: TGTGCCAGCAGTTTCCTCCCCGGATACTCTGGAAACACCATATATTTT; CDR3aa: CASSFLPGYSGNTIYF
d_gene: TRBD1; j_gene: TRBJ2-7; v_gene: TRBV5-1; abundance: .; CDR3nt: TGCGCCAGCAGCTTGACCCAGGGGGCCTACGAGCAGTACTTC; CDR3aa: CASSLTQGAYEQYF
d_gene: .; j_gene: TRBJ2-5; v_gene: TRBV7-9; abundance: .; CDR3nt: TGTGCCAGCAGCTTAGGGAGACGGGAGACCCAGTACTTC; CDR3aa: CASSLGRRETQYF
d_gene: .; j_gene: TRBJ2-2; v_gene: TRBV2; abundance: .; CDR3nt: TGTGCCTGTAGCGTACTGTTAACGGGCGCCGGGGAGCTGTTTTTT; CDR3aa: CACSVLLTGAGELFF
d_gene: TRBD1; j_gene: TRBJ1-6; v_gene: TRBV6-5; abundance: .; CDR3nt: TGTGCCAGCAGACCCAGGGGGCGCGGGAATTCACCCCTCCACTTT; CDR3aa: CASRPRGRGNSPLHF
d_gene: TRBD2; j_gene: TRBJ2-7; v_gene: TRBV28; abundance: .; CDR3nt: TGTGCCAGCAGTTTGAGAGCGGGAGTGGGGGAGCAGTACTTC; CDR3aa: CASSLRAGVGEQYF
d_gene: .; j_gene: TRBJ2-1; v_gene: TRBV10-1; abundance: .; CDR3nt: TGCGCCAGCAGTGAGCCCTCAGGGGCGGAGCAGGGTGAGCAGTTCTTC; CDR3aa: CASSEPSGAEQGEQFF
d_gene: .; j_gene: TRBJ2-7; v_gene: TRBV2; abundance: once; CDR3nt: TGTGCCAGCAGTGCCGCCTTCTACGAGCAGTACTTC; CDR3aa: CASSAAFYEQYF
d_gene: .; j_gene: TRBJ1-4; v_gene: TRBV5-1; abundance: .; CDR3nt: TGCGCCAGCAGCCTGGGCGGGGTAACTAATGAAAAACTGTTTTTT; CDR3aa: CASSLGGVTNEKLFF
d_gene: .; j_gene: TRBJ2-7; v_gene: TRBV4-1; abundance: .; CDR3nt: TGCGCCAGCAGCCAAGTGAATCAGGGAATCTACGAGCAGTACTTC; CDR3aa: CASSQVNQGIYEQYF
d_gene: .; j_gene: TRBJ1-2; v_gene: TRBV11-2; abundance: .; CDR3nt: TGTGCCAGCAGCTTAAAGGGAACTAACTATGGCTACACCTTC; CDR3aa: CASSLKGTNYGYTF
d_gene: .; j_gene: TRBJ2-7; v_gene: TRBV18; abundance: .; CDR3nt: TGTGCCAGCTCACCATCTGGAACTTACGAGCAGTACTTC; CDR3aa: CASSPSGTYEQYF
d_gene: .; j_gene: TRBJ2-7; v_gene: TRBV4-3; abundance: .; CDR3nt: TGCGCCAGCAGCCAAGATTTAGCGGCGCACTACGAGCAGTACTTC; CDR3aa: CASSQDLAAHYEQYF
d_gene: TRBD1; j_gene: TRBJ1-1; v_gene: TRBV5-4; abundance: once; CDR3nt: TGTGCCAGCAGCTCGGACAGGGGGGGTAGTGACACTGAAGCTTTCTTT; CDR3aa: CASSSDRGGSDTEAFF
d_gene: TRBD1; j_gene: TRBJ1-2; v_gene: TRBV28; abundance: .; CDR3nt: TGTGCCAGCACGCGCGGGACAGATGGCTACACCTTC; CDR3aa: CASTRGTDGYTF
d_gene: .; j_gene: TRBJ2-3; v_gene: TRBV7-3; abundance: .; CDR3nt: TGTGCCAGCAGCTTAGGTCTGGGGAGAGGGGATACGCAGTATTTT; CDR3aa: CASSLGLGRGDTQYF
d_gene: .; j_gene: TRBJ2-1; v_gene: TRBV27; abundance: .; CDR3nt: TGTGCCAGCAGCGCGACAGACAATGAGCAGTTCTTC; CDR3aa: CASSATDNEQFF
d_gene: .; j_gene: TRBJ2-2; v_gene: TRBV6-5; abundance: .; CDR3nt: TGTGCCAGCAGTTATGGGGGACCCGGGGAGCTGTTTTTT; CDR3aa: CASSYGGPGELFF
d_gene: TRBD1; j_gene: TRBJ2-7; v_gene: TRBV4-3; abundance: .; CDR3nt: TGCGCCAGCAGCCAAGTCAGGGGGCTGGGCGAGCAGTACTTC; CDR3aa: CASSQVRGLGEQYF
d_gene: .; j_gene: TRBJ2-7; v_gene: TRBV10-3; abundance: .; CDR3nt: TGTGCCATCAGTCGTTCCCACAGGGACCAACTAATGTGGTACTTC; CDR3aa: CAISRSHRDQLMWYF
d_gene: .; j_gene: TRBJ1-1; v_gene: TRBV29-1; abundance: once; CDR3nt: TGCAGCGTTCGAGACACCAAGGTAGTGGACACTGAAGCTTTCTTT; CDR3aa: CSVRDTKVVDTEAFF
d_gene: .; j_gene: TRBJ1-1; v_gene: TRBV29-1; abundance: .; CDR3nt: TGCAGCGTTGCTGATGGAGGCACTGAAGCTTTCTTT; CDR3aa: CSVADGGTEAFF
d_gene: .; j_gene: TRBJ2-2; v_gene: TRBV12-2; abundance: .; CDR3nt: TGTGCAAGTCGTCGCCCGGGACTAGCGGGTTTTAGCACCGGGGAGCTGTTTTTT; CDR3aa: CASRRPGLAGFSTGELFF
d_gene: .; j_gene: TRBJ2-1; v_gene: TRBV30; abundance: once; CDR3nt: TGTGCCTGGAGTCCTACGGAAGAGCAGTTCTTC; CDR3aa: CAWSPTEEQFF
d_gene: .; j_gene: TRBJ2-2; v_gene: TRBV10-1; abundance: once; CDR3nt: TGCGCCAGCAGTCCGGGACAAGTCACCGGGGAGCTGTTTTTT; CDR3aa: CASSPGQVTGELFF
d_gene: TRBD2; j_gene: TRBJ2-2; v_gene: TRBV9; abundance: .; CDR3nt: TGTGCCAGCAGCGGTACTAGCGGGAGACCCGGGGAGCTGTTTTTT; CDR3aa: CASSGTSGRPGELFF
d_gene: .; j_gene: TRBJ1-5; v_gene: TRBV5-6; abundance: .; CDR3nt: TGTGCCAGCAGCCTCTACAGGGAATATAGCAATCAGCCCCAGCATTTT; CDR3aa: CASSLYREYSNQPQHF
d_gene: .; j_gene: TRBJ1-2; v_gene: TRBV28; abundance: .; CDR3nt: TGTGCCAGCAGGGTTACAGTCGGGGGTTATGGCTACACCTTC; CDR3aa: CASRVTVGGYGYTF
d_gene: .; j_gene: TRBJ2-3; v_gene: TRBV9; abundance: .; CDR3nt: TGTGCCAGCAGGGGATTGGCTGGCGATACGCAGTATTTT; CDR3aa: CASRGLAGDTQYF
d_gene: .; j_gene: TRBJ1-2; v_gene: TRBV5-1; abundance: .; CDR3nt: TGCGCCAGCAGCCGCGATGGCTCAGGGCGATATAACTATGGCTACACCTTC; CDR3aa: CASSRDGSGRYNYGYTF
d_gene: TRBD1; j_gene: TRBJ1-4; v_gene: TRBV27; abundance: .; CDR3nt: TGTGCCAGCAGTTTCGGCAGGGGGTTTGAAAAACTGTTTTTT; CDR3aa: CASSFGRGFEKLFF
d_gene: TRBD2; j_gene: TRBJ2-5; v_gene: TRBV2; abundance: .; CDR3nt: TGTGCCAGCAGTGAAGTGGCTAGCGGAGGGGCAGAGACCCAGTACTTC; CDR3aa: CASSEVASGGAETQYF
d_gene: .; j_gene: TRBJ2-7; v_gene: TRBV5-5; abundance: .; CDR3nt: TGTGCCAGCAGTAGACTCAGGGGCGAGCAGTACTTC; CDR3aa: CASSRLRGEQYF
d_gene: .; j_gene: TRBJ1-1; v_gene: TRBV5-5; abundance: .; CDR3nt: TGTGCCAGCAGTTGGGGAGGTAACACTGAAGCTTTCTTT; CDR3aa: CASSWGGNTEAFF
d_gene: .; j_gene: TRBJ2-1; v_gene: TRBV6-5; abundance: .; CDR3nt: TGTGCCAGCAGTTACTCGAGGACTCCGTACAATGAGCAGTTCTTC; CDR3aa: CASSYSRTPYNEQFF
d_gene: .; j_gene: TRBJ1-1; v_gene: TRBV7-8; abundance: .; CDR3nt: TGTGCCAGCAGCCTACTTAGTAATATTTTCACTGAAGCTTTCTTT; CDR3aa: CASSLLSNIFTEAFF
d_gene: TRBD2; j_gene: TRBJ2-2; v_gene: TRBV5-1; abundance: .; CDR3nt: TGCGCCAGCAGCCTCGGACTAGCGGGAAAGGTCGGCGGCGGGGAGCTGTTTTTT; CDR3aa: CASSLGLAGKVGGGELFF
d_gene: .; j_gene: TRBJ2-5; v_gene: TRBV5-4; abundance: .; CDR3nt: TGTGCCAGCAGCTTTGAGGGGGGAGAAGAGACCCAGTACTTC; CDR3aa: CASSFEGGEETQYF
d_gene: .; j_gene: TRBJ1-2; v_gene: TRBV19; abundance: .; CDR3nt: TGTGCCAGTAGTATAGTTGGAGGCCTCTATGGCTACACCTTC; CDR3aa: CASSIVGGLYGYTF
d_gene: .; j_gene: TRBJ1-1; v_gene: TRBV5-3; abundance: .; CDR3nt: TGTGCCAGAAGCTGGACCGGTTGGGGAGCTTTCTTT; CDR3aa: CARSWTGWGAFF
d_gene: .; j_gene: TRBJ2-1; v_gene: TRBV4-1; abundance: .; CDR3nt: TGCGCCAGCAGCCCAGGGCTATTAGGCCCCTACAAGCAGTTCTTC; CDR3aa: CASSPGLLGPYKQFF
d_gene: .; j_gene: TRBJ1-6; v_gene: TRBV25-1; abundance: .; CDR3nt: TGTGCCAGCAGTGGGGCCACAGACGCCTCACCCCTCCACTTT; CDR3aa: CASSGATDASPLHF
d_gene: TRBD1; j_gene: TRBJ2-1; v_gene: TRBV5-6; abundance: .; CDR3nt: TGTGCCAGCAGCTTGCCCGGGACAGGGTATCAGCAGTTCTTC; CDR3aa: CASSLPGTGYQQFF